This paragraph covers one TCR beta chain sequence. These data are taken from a study of PD-1 blockade in mismatch repair-deficient tumors. As for the study in general: Enrolled about 2012-2016, patients had progressing, pretreated mismatch repair-deficient cancers of about a dozen types.

The CDR3 has 13 residues. Germline V gene data show CDR1 as MNHNY and CDR2 as SVGAGI (reference sequence). Trimming removed 3 bases from V and 8 bases from J, with 13 bases in between. Profiling relied on immunoSEQ multiplex PCR, and the TCRdb table lists in-frame clones only, not all of them. The sample has some 100,000 clones, 70% to 85% seen once. The V call is TRBV6-6, the J call TRBJ1-1; D is uncertain. The specimen comprised peripheral blood, sampled about eight months after starting pembrolizumab. This clonotype was obtained from an adult with mismatch repair-deficient cancer. CDR3 loop: CASSYGPSSEAFF. In DNA form, the CDR3 reads TGTGCCAGCAGTTATGGGCCGTCTTCGGAAGCTTTCTTT.